This T cell receptor (beta chain) was recorded in a study of T-cell memory formation after mild COVID-19. Looking at the study overall: TCR clusters were largely donor specific. General study points: Some clones that responded were present in memory (sampled pre-infection), which suggests cross-reactive memory joined. Balance between CD4 and CD8 was seen in clones contracting day 15 to 85, and a CD4+ lean was seen in later expanders. Among CD4+ contracting clones, most were CM and EM, and CD8+ ones EMRA.

This CDR3 has 12 residues. CDR1 is SGHVS, CDR2 FNYEAQ, per germline. TCRdb analysed the 5' RACE reads with MiXCR anew, one entry per CDR3 protein. The sample consists of 190,000 or so distinct CDR3 sequences, 20% to 25% of them appearing once. This clonotype was seen more than once but under ten times. The antigen is not known. The junction departs from germline at one end; a sequencing error may be responsible. The sequencing sample was made of PBMCs or a T cell subset sorted from them (not recorded which). The clonotype originates from an adult woman who had mild COVID-19 (a few samples of this study predate the infection). Cell type and time point are not known. V gene TRBV7-6 combines with J gene TRBJ2-1; D unclear. The DNA for the CDR3 is TGTGCCAGAAGCTTAACGGACAATGAGCAGTTCTTC. It specifies CARSLTDNEQFF.